Listed here are 5 T cell receptor beta chains from one sample, sequenced in a study of regulatory T cells in long-lasting Graves disease. As for time point: newly diagnosed GD, antithyroid drugs for less than 3 months. Construction of the TCR library relied on RNA isolated from PBMCs. Arm-PCR of CDR3 regions and iRepertoire HTBI primers were used to build TCR beta libraries. From the multiplex PCR reads, TCRdb called clonotypes with MiXCR, one entry per CDR3 protein. The sample contains a few hundred thousand distinct CDR3 sequences, approximately 13% of which appear only once. The same sample was also studied in work on T cells in Graves' hyperthyroidism and ophthalmopathy.

Sequencing was performed on peripheral blood mononuclear cells (PBMCs), taken at new diagnosis, from a patient treated with antithyroid drugs. These receptor sequences come from a man younger than 40 with Graves disease.

At least ten counts were recorded for this clonotype. The chain recombines TRBV12-3 or TRBV12-4 with TRBJ1-1; D remains ambiguous. There are 13 residues in the CDR3. V lost 3 bases, J lost 6 bases, and 11 bases lay in between. The CDR3 protein is CASSLMGLAEAFF. CDR3 nucleotide sequence: TGTGCCAGCAGTTTGATGGGGTTGGCTGAAGCTTTCTTT.

This clonotype was detected only a few times. The chain uses TRBV13 and TRBJ2-1; unclear D gene. CDR1 and CDR2 from the germline V gene are PRHDT and FYEKMQ (reference sequence). The V end lost 1 base, the J end lost 5 bases, and 6 bases lay between the germline ends. The CDR3 runs 13 residues. The CDR3 loop is CASSLAINNEQFF. CDR3 bases: TGTGCCAGCAGCTTAGCTATAAACAATGAGCAGTTCTTC.

Details on this clonotype: Given a much more abundant clone one base away, this may be a read error. The chain links TRBV9 to TRBJ2-3; D is possibly TRBD1 (5 bases). Germline loops: CDR1 SGDLS, CDR2 YYNGEE. Trimming took off 0 bases at V and 1 base at J, with 6 bases between the two ends. There are 14 residues in the CDR3. CDR3 DNA: TGTGCCAGCAGCGTAGAAGGGGGCACAGATACGCAGTATTTT. It translates to CASSVEGGTDTQYF. Looking up the rest from reference TRBV9 and TRBJ2-3 gives the full variable domain: DSGVTQTPKHLITATGQRVTLRCSPRSGDLSVYWYQQSLDQGLQFLIQYYNGEERAKGNILERFSAQQFPDLHSELNLSSLELGDSALYFCASSVEGGTDTQYFGPGTRLTVL.

DNA for the CDR3: TGCATCCTTCCTAGCAGCCCATACTACGAGCAGTACTTC. This sequence encodes CILPSSPYYEQYF. This rearrangement joins TRBV29-1 to TRBJ2-7, with a tentative D call TRBD2 (5 bases). The CDR3 loop spans 13 amino acids. Per the germline V gene, CDR1 is SQVTM and CDR2 is ANQGSEA.

Comments on this clonotype: The junction and the germline gene differ at one end; a read error may be behind it. The chain combines TRBV7-2 with TRBJ2-7, with TRBD2 identical over 7 bases. The CDR3 extends over 14 amino acids. The germline CDR1 and CDR2 sequences are SGHTA and FQGNSA. This chain's CDR3 is CASSQPPWGGEQYF. In DNA form, the CDR3 reads TGCGCCAGCAGCCAACCTCCGTGGGGGGGCGAGCAGTACTTC.